This is a list of T cell receptor beta chains from one sample in a study of T cells in Graves' hyperthyroidism and ophthalmopathy. Each CDR3 protein gets one entry after TCRdb re-called the multiplex PCR reads with MiXCR. This table has about 200,000 distinct CDR3 sequences, about a sixth appearing once. The sample comprised blood. These receptors were collected from a woman between 45 and 60 years old with Graves' hyperthyroidism. Each CDR3 is given with its conserved first and last residue. A D gene is named only where the DNA matches it firmly. For some rows the clone size is stated as once, few or many, or as a class when expanded; others skip it.

D gene: -
V gene: TRBV28
J gene: TRBJ1-2
clone size: -
CDR3 protein: CASSFWGKDYGYTF
CDR3 DNA: TGTGCCAGCAGTTTTTGGGGGAAGGACTATGGCTACACCTTC

D gene: TRBD2
V gene: TRBV29-1
J gene: TRBJ2-5
clone size: many
CDR3 protein: CSVLAGGPRETQYF
CDR3 DNA: TGCAGCGTCCTAGCGGGAGGGCCCCGGGAGACCCAGTACTTC

D gene: -
V gene: TRBV9
J gene: TRBJ2-7
clone size: -
CDR3 protein: CASSVGSDVRSYEQYF
CDR3 DNA: TGTGCCAGCAGCGTAGGGTCGGACGTTCGCTCCTACGAGCAGTACTTC

D gene: TRBD2
V gene: TRBV20-1
J gene: TRBJ2-7
clone size: -
CDR3 protein: CSARNFGTSGAEQYF
CDR3 DNA: TGCAGTGCTAGAAATTTTGGGACTAGCGGGGCGGAGCAGTACTTC

D gene: TRBD2
V gene: TRBV7-9
J gene: TRBJ2-5
clone size: -
CDR3 protein: CASILDGAGGPRETQYF
CDR3 DNA: TGTGCCAGCATACTAGACGGGGCGGGAGGGCCCCGGGAGACCCAGTACTTC

D gene: -
V gene: TRBV20-1
J gene: TRBJ2-7
clone size: many
CDR3 protein: CSARDKGGPYEQYF
CDR3 DNA: TGCAGTGCTAGAGATAAGGGGGGCCCCTACGAGCAGTACTTC

D gene: -
V gene: TRBV28
J gene: TRBJ1-1
clone size: many
CDR3 protein: CASSLSGPGNTEAFF
CDR3 DNA: TGTGCCAGCAGTTTATCCGGGCCGGGAAACACTGAAGCTTTCTTT

D gene: TRBD1
V gene: TRBV6-1
J gene: TRBJ1-1
clone size: -
CDR3 protein: CASSRQGADTEAFF
CDR3 DNA: TGTGCCAGCAGTCGACAGGGGGCAGACACTGAAGCTTTCTTT

D gene: -
V gene: TRBV27
J gene: TRBJ1-2
clone size: -
CDR3 protein: CASSRTGTTYTF
CDR3 DNA: TGTGCCAGCAGTAGAACTGGGACTACCTACACCTTC

D gene: TRBD2
V gene: TRBV10-3
J gene: TRBJ2-7
clone size: -
CDR3 protein: CATRGLADTYEQYF
CDR3 DNA: TGTGCCACCAGAGGACTAGCGGATACCTACGAGCAGTACTTC

D gene: TRBD2
V gene: TRBV7-2
J gene: TRBJ2-5
clone size: many
CDR3 protein: CASSQGLPTTSTQYF
CDR3 DNA: TGTGCCAGCAGCCAGGGACTACCGACGACGTCGACCCAGTACTTC

D gene: -
V gene: TRBV4-2
J gene: TRBJ1-1
clone size: many
CDR3 protein: CASSQDRAEQNTEAFF
CDR3 DNA: TGTGCCAGCAGCCAAGATCGTGCAGAGCAGAACACTGAAGCTTTCTTT

D gene: -
V gene: TRBV11-2
J gene: TRBJ1-1
clone size: many
CDR3 protein: CASSPLKGVNTEAFF
CDR3 DNA: TGTGCCAGCAGCCCCCTAAAAGGAGTGAACACTGAAGCTTTCTTT

D gene: -
V gene: TRBV7-9
J gene: TRBJ2-2
clone size: few
CDR3 protein: CASTKPETGDNTGELFF
CDR3 DNA: TGTGCCAGCACTAAACCTGAGACTGGAGATAACACCGGGGAGCTGTTTTTT

D gene: -
V gene: TRBV7-9
J gene: TRBJ1-5
clone size: many
CDR3 protein: CASSPSGGVDHQPQHF
CDR3 DNA: TGTGCCAGCAGCCCTTCGGGTGGCGTGGATCATCAGCCCCAGCATTTT

D gene: TRBD2
V gene: TRBV28
J gene: TRBJ2-3
clone size: many
CDR3 protein: CAGRLAGADTQYF
CDR3 DNA: TGTGCCGGACGACTAGCGGGAGCAGATACGCAGTATTTT

D gene: -
V gene: TRBV14
J gene: TRBJ2-2
clone size: -
CDR3 protein: CASSQAGWNLNTGELFF
CDR3 DNA: TGTGCCAGCAGCCAAGCTGGGTGGAACCTGAACACCGGGGAGCTGTTTTTT

D gene: -
V gene: TRBV6-1
J gene: TRBJ2-3
clone size: many
CDR3 protein: CASSRGLTDTQYF
CDR3 DNA: TGTGCCAGCAGTAGGGGCTTAACAGATACGCAGTATTTT

D gene: -
V gene: TRBV9
J gene: TRBJ1-4
clone size: few
CDR3 protein: CASSPFTPATNEKLFF
CDR3 DNA: TGTGCCAGCAGCCCATTTACACCGGCAACTAATGAAAAACTGTTTTTT

D gene: -
V gene: TRBV20-1
J gene: TRBJ2-7
clone size: many
CDR3 protein: CSARVTGANSYEQYF
CDR3 DNA: TGCAGTGCTAGAGTGACGGGAGCCAACTCCTACGAGCAGTACTTC

D gene: -
V gene: TRBV2
J gene: TRBJ1-6
clone size: -
CDR3 protein: CASSEFGEMSSYNSPLYF
CDR3 DNA: TGTGCCAGCAGTGAATTTGGGGAAATGAGCTCCTATAATTCACCCCTCTACTTT

D gene: TRBD2
V gene: TRBV7-9
J gene: TRBJ2-7
clone size: -
CDR3 protein: CASKTSGHNSYEQYF
CDR3 DNA: TGTGCCAGCAAAACTAGCGGGCATAATTCCTACGAGCAGTACTTC

D gene: -
V gene: TRBV19
J gene: TRBJ2-3
clone size: -
CDR3 protein: CASKETVSTDTQYF
CDR3 DNA: TGTGCCAGTAAAGAGACAGTTTCCACAGATACGCAGTATTTT

D gene: -
V gene: TRBV29-1
J gene: TRBJ2-1
clone size: many
CDR3 protein: CSLGSGVSYNEQFF
CDR3 DNA: TGCAGCTTGGGGTCGGGAGTATCCTACAATGAGCAGTTCTTC

D gene: TRBD1
V gene: TRBV7-9
J gene: TRBJ2-5
clone size: few
CDR3 protein: CASSLGWDREETQYF
CDR3 DNA: TGTGCCAGCAGCTTAGGGTGGGACAGAGAAGAGACCCAGTACTTC

D gene: -
V gene: TRBV28
J gene: TRBJ2-6
clone size: -
CDR3 protein: CASIGHTSGANVLTF
CDR3 DNA: TGTGCCAGCATAGGTCATACCTCTGGGGCCAACGTCCTGACTTTC

D gene: TRBD2
V gene: TRBV29-1
J gene: TRBJ2-7
clone size: few
CDR3 protein: CSARLAGVHEQYF
CDR3 DNA: TGCAGCGCAAGACTAGCGGGAGTCCACGAGCAGTACTTC

D gene: -
V gene: TRBV4-1
J gene: TRBJ2-1
clone size: -
CDR3 protein: CASSPLYPGEDNEQFF
CDR3 DNA: TGCGCCAGCAGCCCTCTTTATCCGGGAGAAGACAATGAGCAGTTCTTC

D gene: -
V gene: TRBV12-5
J gene: TRBJ2-5
clone size: many
CDR3 protein: CASGLGDPRETQYF
CDR3 DNA: TGTGCTAGTGGTTTGGGGGACCCTAGGGAGACCCAGTACTTC

D gene: -
V gene: TRBV7-9
J gene: TRBJ1-3
clone size: -
CDR3 protein: CASSLFASSGNTIYF
CDR3 DNA: TGTGCCAGCAGCTTATTCGCTAGCTCTGGAAACACCATATATTTT

D gene: -
V gene: TRBV6-1
J gene: TRBJ2-7
clone size: few
CDR3 protein: CASSLLGVTYEQYF
CDR3 DNA: TGTGCCAGCAGCCTTTTGGGGGTTACCTACGAGCAGTACTTC

D gene: TRBD2
V gene: TRBV7-6
J gene: TRBJ2-1
clone size: many
CDR3 protein: CASSLVASGFYNEQFF
CDR3 DNA: TGTGCCAGCAGCTTGGTCGCTAGCGGATTCTACAATGAGCAGTTCTTC

D gene: -
V gene: TRBV10-3
J gene: TRBJ1-6
clone size: once
CDR3 protein: CATSSGTGNSPLHF
CDR3 DNA: TGTGCCACCAGTAGCGGGACCGGGAATTCACCCCTCCACTTT

D gene: TRBD1
V gene: TRBV3-1
J gene: TRBJ2-2
clone size: few
CDR3 protein: CASSQGTGLNTGELFF
CDR3 DNA: TGTGCCAGCAGCCAGGGGACAGGGTTGAACACCGGGGAGCTGTTTTTT

D gene: -
V gene: TRBV6-1
J gene: TRBJ1-2
clone size: many
CDR3 protein: CASSEAYRVEWGGYTF
CDR3 DNA: TGTGCCAGCAGTGAAGCATACAGGGTTGAGTGGGGTGGCTACACCTTC

D gene: -
V gene: TRBV30
J gene: TRBJ1-2
clone size: many
CDR3 protein: CAWSVGGEGYGYTF
CDR3 DNA: TGTGCCTGGAGTGTAGGGGGAGAAGGCTATGGCTACACCTTC

D gene: -
V gene: TRBV9
J gene: TRBJ1-1
clone size: -
CDR3 protein: CASSSTGADTEAFF
CDR3 DNA: TGTGCCAGCAGCTCCACCGGGGCGGACACTGAAGCTTTCTTT

D gene: -
V gene: TRBV30
J gene: TRBJ2-7
clone size: -
CDR3 protein: CAWSVGGPGVYEQYF
CDR3 DNA: TGTGCCTGGAGTGTGGGGGGGCCCGGAGTCTACGAGCAGTACTTC

D gene: -
V gene: TRBV29-1
J gene: TRBJ2-3
clone size: many
CDR3 protein: CSVVQSTDTQYF
CDR3 DNA: TGCAGCGTTGTACAGAGCACAGATACGCAGTATTTT

D gene: -
V gene: TRBV19
J gene: TRBJ2-5
clone size: many
CDR3 protein: CASRPTGAQETQYF
CDR3 DNA: TGTGCCAGTAGGCCGACAGGAGCACAAGAGACCCAGTACTTC